This T cell receptor (beta chain) was recovered during a study of beta chain features in type 1 diabetes. All of the isolated RNA was reverse transcribed, so expressed TCRB transcripts were sequenced. Some clones are missing from TCRdb's copy, which holds only in-frame ones; the method was immunoSEQ multiplex PCR. Here the sample spans under 400,000 clones, around a fifth being singletons. CDR1 is SEHNR and CDR2 is FQNEAQ in the germline V gene (reference sequence). V was pared by 5 bases and J by 5 bases, with 2 bases of the junction left unmatched. CDR3 length equals 13 residues. This clone was recorded a few times. Distinct nucleotide sequences in the sample also encode this CDR3.

The chain uses TRBV7-9 and TRBJ1-2; the match to TRBD1 covers 10 bases. The sequenced material came from naive CD4+ T cells from blood. The clonotype comes from a woman aged 18-29 years in good health. CDR3 in amino acids: CASSQGQGYGYTF. For the CDR3, the DNA is TGTGCCAGCAGCCAGGGACAGGGGTATGGCTACACCTTC. The full variable domain, completed using reference TRBV7-9 and TRBJ1-2, is DTGVSQNPRHKITKRGQNVTFRCDPISEHNRLYWYRQTLGQGPEFLTYFQNEAQLEKSRLLSDRFSAERPKGSFSTLEIQRTEQGDSAMYLCASSQGQGYGYTFGSGTRLTVV.